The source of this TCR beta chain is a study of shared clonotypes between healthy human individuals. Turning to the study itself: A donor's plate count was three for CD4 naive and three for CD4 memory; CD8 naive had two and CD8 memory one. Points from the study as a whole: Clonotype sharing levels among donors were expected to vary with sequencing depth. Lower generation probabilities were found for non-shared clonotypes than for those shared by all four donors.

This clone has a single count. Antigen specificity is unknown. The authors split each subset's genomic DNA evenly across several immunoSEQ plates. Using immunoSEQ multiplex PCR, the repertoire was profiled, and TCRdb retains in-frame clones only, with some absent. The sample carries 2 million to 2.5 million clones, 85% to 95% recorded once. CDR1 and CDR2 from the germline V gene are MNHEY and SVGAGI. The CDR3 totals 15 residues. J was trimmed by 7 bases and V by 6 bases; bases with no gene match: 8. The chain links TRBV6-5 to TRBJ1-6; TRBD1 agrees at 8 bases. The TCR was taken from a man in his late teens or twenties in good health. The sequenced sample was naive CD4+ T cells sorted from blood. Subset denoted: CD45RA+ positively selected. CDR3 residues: CASSRTGGRNSPLHF. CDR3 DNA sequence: TGTGCCAGCAGCCGCACAGGGGGAAGGAATTCACCCCTCCACTTT.